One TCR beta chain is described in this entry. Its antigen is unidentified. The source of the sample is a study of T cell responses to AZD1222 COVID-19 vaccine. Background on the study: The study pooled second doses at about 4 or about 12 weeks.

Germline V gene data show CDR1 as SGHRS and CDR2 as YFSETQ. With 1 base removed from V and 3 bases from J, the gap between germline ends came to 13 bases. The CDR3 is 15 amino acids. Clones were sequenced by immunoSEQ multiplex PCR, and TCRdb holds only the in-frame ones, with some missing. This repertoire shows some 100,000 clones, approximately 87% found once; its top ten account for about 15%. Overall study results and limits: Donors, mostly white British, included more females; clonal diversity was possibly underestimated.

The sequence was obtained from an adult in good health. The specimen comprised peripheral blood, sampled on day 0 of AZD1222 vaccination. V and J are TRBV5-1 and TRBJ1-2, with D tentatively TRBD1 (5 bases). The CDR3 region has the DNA TGCGCCAGCAGCTTGTTGTGGAGGGGCGACTATGGCTACACCTTC. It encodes CASSLLWRGDYGYTF.